The source of this T cell receptor beta chain is a study of immune heterogeneity within non-small cell lung tumors. Study background: Of the tumors, several were squamous cell, some eleven non-squamous, and 1 not otherwise specified.

Points from the study as a whole: T-cell receptor beta clonotypes at high frequency differed largely between individual patients. With local tumor mutational burden, local T-cell clonality showed a moderate but significant correlation (R about 0.34).

Bulk tumor genomic DNA (approximately 570 ng per sample) served as template. During surgery, several far-apart biopsies were obtained from every primary tumor. The patients were newly diagnosed with non-small cell lung cancer, had not been treated, and had curative surgery. There were 15 donors in total. They were all newly diagnosed non-small cell lung cancer patients undergoing surgery with curative intent. Multiplex PCR employing 32 V and 13 J primers generated amplicons of the TCR beta CDR3. One entry per CDR3 protein results from TCRdb running MiXCR on the multiplex PCR reads. Among around 2,000 distinct CDR3 sequences listed, 20% to 25% were seen once. Germline V gene sequence: CDR1 SGHRS, CDR2 YFSETQ. The V end lost 0 bases, the J end lost 3 bases, and 16 bases lay between the germline ends. CDR3 size: 16 residues. This clonotype is medium-sized in the sample. Its target is unknown.

The source material was lung tumor tissue. The receptor comes from a woman between 50 and 59 years old with non-small cell lung cancer. The V call is TRBV5-1, the J call TRBJ2-7, with D uncertain. The CDR3 loop is CASSLGPVGKIYEQYF. In nucleotides, the CDR3 is TGCGCCAGCAGCTTGGGACCGGTGGGGAAAATCTACGAGCAGTACTTC.